What follows are 13 T cell receptor beta chains derived from one specimen sequenced in a study of CD8 T cells in Susac syndrome. After extraction with the RNeasy kit, roughly 0.45 to 1 ug of the RNA was reverse transcribed using random hexamers. TCRdb redid the calling of the immunoSEQ multiplex PCR reads with MiXCR, one entry per CDR3 protein. The repertoire holds 150,000 to 160,000 distinct CDR3 sequences, 85% to 95% seen once, with 0.16% in the top ten. Sequencing input: CD4+ T cells from PBMCs. All receptors come from a human donor with Susac syndrome.

J is TRBJ1-1 and V is TRBV27; tentative D call: TRBD1 (5 bases). Trimming cost V 8 bases and J 2 bases, with 18 bases left between them. The germline gives CDR1 MNHEY, CDR2 SMNVEV (reference sequence). The CDR3 is made up of 15 amino acids. The CDR3 sequence is CASRGLAGYNTEAFF. The DNA of the CDR3 is TGTGCCAGCCGGGGGTTGGCAGGGTATAACACTGAAGCTTTCTTT.

The chain employs TRBV29-1 and TRBJ2-7, with D tentatively TRBD1 (6 bases). The CDR3 has 11 residues. Deletions cut 8 bases from V and 2 bases from J, with 10 bases between. Germline CDR1 reads SQVTM; CDR2 reads ANQGSEA. Written as DNA, the CDR3 is TGCAGCTGCCAGGGGCCCTACGAGCAGTACTTC. This codes for CSCQGPYEQYF.

The rearrangement links TRBV18 to TRBJ1-2; no firm D call. Germline V gene lookup returns CDR1 KGHSH and CDR2 LQKENI. V was shortened by 2 bases and J by 0 bases, with 7 bases between the two germline ends. The CDR3 is made up of 14 amino acids. The DNA for the CDR3 is TGTGCCAGCTCACCAAAGCAGGCTAACTATGGCTACACCTTC. This translates into CASSPKQANYGYTF.

The V gene is TRBV29-1, the J gene TRBJ1-5, with 8 bases identical to TRBD1. This CDR3 is built from 15 residues. Germline CDR1 reads SQVTM; CDR2 reads ANQGSEA. Trimming cost V 5 bases and J 2 bases; bases outside gene matches: 8. CDR3 sequence (DNA): TGCAGCGTTAGACAGGGGTCGGGAGGCAATCAGCCCCAGCATTTT. This codes for CSVRQGSGGNQPQHF. The complete variable domain, with remaining parts taken from reference TRBV29-1 and TRBJ1-5, reads SAVISQKPSRDICQRGTSLTIQCQVDSQVTMMFWYRQQPGQSLTLIATANQGSEATYESGFVIDKFPISRPNLTFSTLTVSNMSPEDSSIYLCSVRQGSGGNQPQHFGDGTRLSIL.

The V gene is TRBV25-1, the J gene TRBJ2-7; weak D call: TRBD1 (5 bases). Germline V lookup: CDR1 MGHDK, CDR2 SYGVNS. V dropped 1 base and J dropped 5 bases, with 12 bases sitting between them. This CDR3 spans 14 amino acids. CDR3 sequence: CASSEWGRKNEQYF. Written as DNA, the CDR3 is TGTGCCAGCAGTGAATGGGGCAGAAAGAACGAGCAGTACTTC.

The chain recombines TRBV7-9 with TRBJ2-7, with D unresolved. The V end was cut by 3 bases, the J end by 0 bases, with 9 bases between. Per the germline V gene, CDR1 is SEHNR and CDR2 is FQNEAQ (reference sequence). This CDR3 is built from 14 residues. Written as DNA, the CDR3 is TGTGCCAGCAGCTTGAGCCAGAGCTCCTACGAGCAGTACTTC. Translation: CASSLSQSSYEQYF. Supplemented by reference TRBV7-9 and TRBJ2-7, the full variable domain reads DTGVSQNPRHKITKRGQNVTFRCDPISEHNRLYWYRQTLGQGPEFLTYFQNEAQLEKSRLLSDRFSAERPKGSFSTLEIQRTEQGDSAMYLCASSLSQSSYEQYFGPGTRLTVT.

The V and J genes are TRBV29-1 and TRBJ2-3; D gene unclear. The V and J ends lost 8 bases and 1 base respectively, with 10 bases between them. The germline gives CDR1 SQVTM, CDR2 ANQGSEA. The CDR3 length is 12 residues. DNA for the CDR3: TGCAGCACCAGCCTGGGCACAGATACGCAGTATTTT. Encoded protein: CSTSLGTDTQYF.

The chain links TRBV5-1 to TRBJ1-1; 9 bases line up with TRBD1. The CDR3 extends over 14 amino acids. Germline values: CDR1 SGHRS, CDR2 YFSETQ. Trimming took 4 bases from V and 5 from J; bases not matched to a gene: 6. CDR3 sequence reads: CASSGGQGETEAFF. CDR3 coding DNA: TGCGCCAGCAGCGGGGGACAGGGAGAGACTGAAGCTTTCTTT.

The genes are TRBV2 and TRBJ1-2; no definite D call. The CDR3 runs 15 residues. The V end was cut by 4 bases, the J end by 0 bases, with 12 bases between. CDR1 SNHLY and CDR2 FYNNEI come from the germline V gene. The chain's CDR3 is CASSGAFGANYGYTF. The CDR3, as DNA: TGTGCCAGCAGTGGGGCCTTCGGGGCTAACTATGGCTACACCTTC.

This sequence joins TRBV12-3 or TRBV12-4 and TRBJ2-3, with 10 bases lining up with TRBD1. This CDR3 comprises 15 residues. V shed 6 bases and J 3 bases; nucleotides not matched to a gene: 6. The CDR3 nucleotides read TGTGCCAGCAGGCCGCCGGGACAGGGGACAGATACGCAGTATTTT. It is translated as CASRPPGQGTDTQYF.

The V call is TRBV18, the J call TRBJ2-7, with a weak D call TRBD2 (5 bases). Trimming pared 6 bases from V and 4 bases from J, leaving 19 bases between. The CDR3 is 15 amino acids. The germline CDR1 and CDR2 sequences are KGHSH and LQKENI. The CDR3 DNA sequence: TGTGCCAGCTCCCCCAGCGGAGGCCCCGGGTACGAGCAGTACTTC. Translation gives CASSPSGGPGYEQYF.

V and J are TRBV20-1 and TRBJ1-5; 8 nucleotides match TRBD1. Germline assignment: CDR1 DFQATT and CDR2 SNEGSKA (reference sequence). The CDR3 sequence is 12 residues long. CDR3 residues: CNAGQGGQPQHF. For the CDR3, the DNA is TGCAATGCCGGACAGGGAGGCCAGCCCCAGCATTTT.

This chain connects TRBV25-1 to TRBJ1-2; D unclear. The germline CDR1 and CDR2 sequences are MGHDK and SYGVNS. V lost 1 base and J 2 bases, leaving 11 bases between the germline ends. This CDR3 has 15 residues. Here the CDR3 DNA reads TGTGCCAGCAGTGAATCCGTCAGACACAACTATGGCTACACCTTC. Its protein product is CASSESVRHNYGYTF.